These 3 T cell receptor beta chains came from one sample sequenced in a study of T-cell reconstitution after alpha-beta-depleted transplantation in children. Unique molecular identifiers were built into the TCRbeta library. TCRdb reprocessed the PCR reads via MiXCR and lists one record per CDR3 protein. The data contain about 260,000 distinct CDR3 sequences, just under 8.5% of them singletons. The specimen was PBMCs, mostly from graft donor cells, collected 180 days after TCRalphabeta/CD19-depleted stem cell transplant. These receptor sequences come from a male patient younger than 18 who had a stem cell transplant for acute lymphoblastic leukemia, so the T cells may come from the graft donor.

This clonotype was counted ten times or more. The rearrangement links TRBV27 to TRBJ2-2; the D gene is possibly TRBD1 (6 bases). V lost 3 bases and J 0 bases, leaving 11 bases between the germline ends. This CDR3 has 16 residues. Looked up from germline, CDR1 is MNHEY and CDR2 is SMNVEV (reference sequence). This CDR3 is CASSLYRASNTGELFF. The CDR3 nucleotides are TGTGCCAGCAGTTTGTACAGGGCTTCGAACACCGGGGAGCTGTTTTTT.

The sample holds many counts of this clonotype. The chain combines TRBV10-3 with TRBJ1-2; TRBD1 might be the D (6 bases). Trimming removed 0 bases from V and 2 bases from J, with 10 bases in between. Per germline, CDR1 ENHRY and CDR2 SYGVKD. The CDR3 consists of 15 residues. CDR3 sequence (DNA): TGTGCCATCAGTGAGTCAGGGCAGGGGAACTATGGCTACACCTTC. Translating it yields CAISESGQGNYGYTF.

In this sample, this clonotype turned up many times. J is TRBJ2-3 and V is TRBV20-1; TRBD2 matches at 10 bases. The CDR3 extends over 15 amino acids. Germline V gene lookup returns CDR1 DFQATT and CDR2 SNEGSKA (reference sequence). Germline trimming cut 3 bases from V and 3 bases from J; bases unmatched to any gene: 6. This chain's CDR3 is CSARPASGSTDTQYF. As DNA, the CDR3 is TGCAGTGCTAGGCCCGCTAGCGGGAGTACAGATACGCAGTATTTT.